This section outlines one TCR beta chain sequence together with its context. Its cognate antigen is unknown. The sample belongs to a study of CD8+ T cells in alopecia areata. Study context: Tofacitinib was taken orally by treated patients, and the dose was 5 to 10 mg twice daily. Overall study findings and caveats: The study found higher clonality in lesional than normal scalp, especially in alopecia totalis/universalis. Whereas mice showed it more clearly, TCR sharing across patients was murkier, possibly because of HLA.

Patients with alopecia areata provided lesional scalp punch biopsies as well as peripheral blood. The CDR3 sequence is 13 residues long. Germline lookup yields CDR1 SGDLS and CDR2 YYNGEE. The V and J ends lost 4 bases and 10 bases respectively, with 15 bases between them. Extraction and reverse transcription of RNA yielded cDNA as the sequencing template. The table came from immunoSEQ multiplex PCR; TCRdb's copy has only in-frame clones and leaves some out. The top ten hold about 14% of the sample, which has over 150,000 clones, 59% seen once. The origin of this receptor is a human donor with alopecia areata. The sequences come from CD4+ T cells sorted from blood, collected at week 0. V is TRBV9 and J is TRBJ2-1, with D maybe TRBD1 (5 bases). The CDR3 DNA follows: TGTGCCAGCAGCTCACAGGTGTATGGGGAGCAGTTCTTC. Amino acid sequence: CASSSQVYGEQFF.